This T cell receptor beta chain originates from a study of T-cell reconstitution after alpha-beta-depleted transplantation in children. Trimming took off 6 bases at V and 5 bases at J, with 14 bases between the two ends. The CDR3 spans 14 residues. Researchers prepared the TCRbeta library using unique molecular identifiers, the study reports. In TCRdb, the PCR reads were re-called with MiXCR into one record per CDR3 protein. The sample holds approximately 490,000 distinct CDR3 sequences, about an eighth seen once. This clonotype was counted ten times or more. The chain is built from TRBV12-3 or TRBV12-4 and TRBJ2-1; D remains unclear. The sample consisted of PBMCs from the stem cell graft donor, taken from the stem cell graft. This clonotype was sampled from a human donor who donated a stem cell graft to a child with combined immunodeficiency. The CDR3 DNA reads as TGTGCCAGCAGGTCAAGTACCGACCACAATGAGCAGTTCTTC. Translating it yields CASRSSTDHNEQFF.